The 26 T cell receptor beta chains below come from one sample, sequenced in a study of blood T cell repertoires in COVID-19. Using immunoSEQ multiplex PCR, the repertoire was profiled, and TCRdb retains in-frame clones only, with some absent. This sample yields some 200,000 clones, of which approximately 92% are seen a single time; under 4% belongs to the top ten. The source material was PBMCs or T cells enriched from blood (not recorded which). Source of these receptors: a woman younger than 30 in a cohort exposed to, infected with or recovered from COVID-19 (not recorded which).

The V call is TRBV9, the J call TRBJ1-1; 7 nucleotides line up with TRBD1. This CDR3 has 13 amino acids. J was trimmed by 1 base and V by 4 bases; bases with no gene match: 1. Looked up from germline, CDR1 is SGDLS and CDR2 is YYNGEE. The CDR3 bases are TGTGCCAGCAGCCGACAGGGGAACACTGAAGCTTTCTTT. Its protein product is CASSRQGNTEAFF.

On this clone itself: One end of the junction does not line up with germline, which may come from a read error. The gene calls are TRBV18 and TRBJ1-5; no clear D. CDR3 length: 13 residues. Germline V CDR1 and CDR2: KGHSH, LQKENI. The CDR3 loop reads CASSPDFNQPQHF. CDR3 sequence (DNA): TGTGCCAGCTCACCAGACTTCAATCAACCCCAGCATTTT.

The rearrangement links TRBV9 to TRBJ2-2; D is possibly TRBD2 (6 bases). This CDR3 is built from 15 residues. Germline V gene data show CDR1 as SGDLS and CDR2 as YYNGEE. Trimming took 3 bases from V and 1 from J, leaving 10 bases between them. The CDR3 DNA reads as TGTGCCAGCAGCGCTGGACTACTGAACACCGGGGAGCTGTTTTTT. Protein: CASSAGLLNTGELFF.

The chain couples TRBV11-3 to TRBJ1-1; D is perhaps TRBD1 (5 bases). From germline, CDR1 is SGHNT and CDR2 YENEEA. The CDR3 is made up of 14 amino acids. V dropped 0 bases and J dropped 4 bases, with 9 bases sitting between them. CDR3 sequence: CASSLDRVGTEAFF. As DNA, the CDR3 is TGTGCCAGCAGCTTAGACAGGGTGGGCACTGAAGCTTTCTTT.

CDR3 sequence: CASSFRGPNSPLHF. The CDR3 DNA reads as TGTGCCAGCAGCTTTCGCGGGCCGAATTCACCCCTCCACTTT. V usage is TRBV11-1 and J usage is TRBJ1-6; D is ambiguous. V dropped 3 bases and J dropped 7 bases, with 10 bases sitting between them. The V gene's germline CDR1 is SGHAT and CDR2 FQDESV (reference sequence). The CDR3 is made up of 14 amino acids.

The chain is built from TRBV27 and TRBJ1-2; 7 bases agree with TRBD1. The V segment lost 4 bases and the J segment 8 bases; nucleotides outside the gene matches: 7. Germline CDR1 reads MNHEY; CDR2 reads SMNVEV (reference sequence). This CDR3 spans 13 amino acids. CDR3 residues: CASSSRDSRGYTF. The CDR3 region has the DNA TGTGCCAGCAGTTCCCGGGACAGTCGCGGCTACACCTTC.

CDR3 region: CASSLGWSQGIHEQYF. Written as DNA, the CDR3 is TGTGCCAGCAGCTTAGGTTGGTCTCAGGGGATCCACGAGCAGTACTTC. The J gene is TRBJ2-7, the V gene TRBV13; perhaps TRBD1 as D (6 bases). The germline V gene encodes CDR1 PRHDT and CDR2 FYEKMQ (reference sequence). The V end lost 0 bases, the J end lost 5 bases, and 17 bases lay between the germline ends. The CDR3 runs 16 residues.

The rearrangement links TRBV5-4 to TRBJ2-1; 11 nucleotides agree with TRBD2. The germline CDR1 and CDR2 sequences are SGHNT and YYREEE (reference sequence). The CDR3 contains 15 residues. V trimming: 4 bases; J trimming: 5 bases; junction bases outside the gene matches: 5. Here the CDR3 reads CASSLIAGGDNEQFF. In nucleotides, the CDR3 is TGTGCCAGCAGCCTAATAGCGGGGGGGGACAATGAGCAGTTCTTC.

The genes are TRBV5-1 and TRBJ2-1; 16 bases align to TRBD2. J gave up 9 bases and V 4 bases, and 7 bases lay outside the gene matches. Germline loops: CDR1 SGHRS, CDR2 YFSETQ. The CDR3 consists of 16 residues. The CDR3 loop is CASSGTSGRAHGEQFF. The CDR3 DNA sequence: TGCGCCAGCAGCGGGACTAGCGGGAGGGCCCATGGTGAGCAGTTCTTC.

The V gene is TRBV7-8, the J gene TRBJ2-2, with no clear D. This CDR3 region has 14 residues. Trimming removed 1 base from V and 4 bases from J, with 7 bases in between. The germline V gene encodes CDR1 SGHVS and CDR2 FQNEAQ. This CDR3 reads CASSLVRSTGELFF. DNA for the CDR3: TGTGCCAGCAGCTTAGTGAGGAGCACCGGGGAGCTGTTTTTT.

The V gene is TRBV19, the J gene TRBJ1-3, with a weak D call TRBD1 (6 bases). The CDR3 sequence is 13 residues long. CDR1 LNHDA and CDR2 SQIVND come from the germline V gene (reference sequence). With 8 bases removed from V and 0 bases from J, the gap between germline ends came to 8 bases. Here the CDR3 DNA reads TGTGCCAGTGGGGGCACCTCTGGAAACACCATATATTTT. This encodes CASGGTSGNTIYF.

The chain carries TRBV30 and TRBJ1-6; 7 bases align to TRBD1. Losses at the gene ends were 2 bases for V and 7 bases for J; bases not matched to a gene: 11. Germline lookup yields CDR1 GTSNPN and CDR2 SVGIG (reference sequence). CDR3 length: 16 amino acids. Here the CDR3 reads CAWSSPYGQANSPLHF. DNA for the CDR3: TGTGCCTGGAGTAGCCCCTATGGACAGGCGAATTCACCCCTCCACTTT.

The rearrangement joins TRBV7-3 to TRBJ2-3; 10 bases are a match to TRBD2. This CDR3 has 16 residues. V lost 6 bases and J lost 7; bases outside the gene matches: 13. Looked up from germline, CDR1 is SGHTA and CDR2 is FQGTGA. In nucleotides, the CDR3 is TGTGCCAGCAGTCCCTCCAGCGGGAGGGCCGTGAATACGCAGTATTTT. Translation gives CASSPSSGRAVNTQYF.

The chain uses TRBV5-1 and TRBJ1-3, with D unclear. This CDR3 has 13 residues. Germline V gives CDR1 SGHRS, CDR2 YFSETQ. Trimming removed 7 bases from V and 0 bases from J, with 8 bases in between. The CDR3 loop is CASSQISGNTIYF. CDR3 bases: TGCGCCAGCTCACAAATCTCTGGAAACACCATATATTTT.

The rearrangement uses TRBV7-3 and TRBJ2-1, with D possibly matching TRBD1 (6 bases). V lost 4 bases and J lost 7, with 17 bases in between. The CDR3 has 15 amino acids. Germline V gives CDR1 SGHTA, CDR2 FQGTGA. The CDR3 protein is CASSSTGTTGNEQFF. The CDR3 bases are TGTGCCAGCAGCTCTACCGGGACAACTGGGAATGAGCAGTTCTTC.

This chain links TRBV7-8 with TRBJ1-4, with a possible D match to TRBD1 (5 bases). The CDR3 has 13 amino acids. Germline-derived CDR1 and CDR2 are SGHVS and FQNEAQ. The V gene lost 5 bases and the J gene lost 4 bases, with 8 bases spanning the gap. The CDR3 here is CASSPDNNEKLFF. The CDR3 DNA sequence: TGTGCCAGCAGCCCGGACAATAATGAAAAACTGTTTTTT.

This clone was picked up a small number of times. This chain uses TRBV25-1 with TRBJ2-7; TRBD1 matches 7 bases. The CDR3 is made up of 12 amino acids. Per germline, CDR1 MGHDK and CDR2 SYGVNS. V shed 6 bases and J 2 bases; nucleotides not matched to a gene: 1. The CDR3 DNA reads TGTGCCAGCAGCACAGGGGCCTACGAGCAGTACTTC. Amino acid sequence: CASSTGAYEQYF.

The rearrangement links TRBV6-6 to TRBJ1-1, with D possibly TRBD1 on 5 matching bases. This CDR3 comprises 16 residues. V was cut by 7 bases and J by 1 base, with 19 bases left in between. Germline V gives CDR1 MNHNY, CDR2 SVGAGI (reference sequence). The CDR3 bases are TGTGCCAGCACCATCGACCGCAACAGGCGGAACACTGAAGCTTTCTTT. Its translation: CASTIDRNRRNTEAFF.

The V gene is TRBV5-6, the J gene TRBJ1-6; D might be TRBD1 (5 bases). CDR3 length: 14 amino acids. Germline V gene lookup returns CDR1 SGHDT and CDR2 YYEEEE. V lost 0 bases to trimming and J lost 10 bases, with 11 bases between them. CDR3 region: CASSLVQGGSPLHF. CDR3 in DNA: TGTGCCAGCAGCTTGGTTCAGGGAGGGTCACCCCTCCACTTT. Based on the CDR3 plus reference TRBV5-6 and TRBJ1-6, the full variable domain is DAGVTQSPTHLIKTRGQQVTLRCSPKSGHDTVSWYQQALGQGPQFIFQYYEEEERQRGNFPDRFSGHQFPNYSSELNVNALLLGDSALYLCASSLVQGGSPLHFGNGTRLTVT.

This sequence joins TRBV5-5 and TRBJ2-7, with 8 positions matching TRBD1. CDR1 and CDR2 from the germline V gene are SGHKS and YYEKEE (reference sequence). With 0 bases clipped from V and 0 bases from J, the junction kept 2 bases outside the gene matches. The CDR3 is 15 residues long. The CDR3 is CASSLGTGGSYEQYF. The CDR3 coding sequence is TGTGCCAGCAGCTTGGGCACAGGGGGCTCCTACGAGCAGTACTTC.

The chain recombines TRBV5-1 with TRBJ2-3, with TRBD2 matching over 10 bases. Losses at the gene ends were 4 bases for V and 6 bases for J; bases not matched to a gene: 11. The CDR3 totals 16 residues. Germline-derived CDR1 and CDR2 are SGHRS and YFSETQ. CDR3 region: CASSPGLAVGRDTQYF. The CDR3 coding sequence is TGCGCCAGCAGCCCTGGACTAGCGGTAGGACGGGATACGCAGTATTTT.

V is TRBV9 and J is TRBJ1-1, with D uncertain. V dropped 4 bases and J dropped 3 bases, with 16 bases sitting between them. This CDR3 region has 15 residues. In germline, CDR1 is SGDLS, CDR2 YYNGEE. The DNA for the CDR3 is TGTGCCAGCAGCCCGATTTCACCGAGGGACACTGAAGCTTTCTTT. Encoded protein: CASSPISPRDTEAFF.

This chain joins TRBV2 and TRBJ2-5; weak D call: TRBD1 (5 bases). Trimming pared 9 bases from V and 3 bases from J, leaving 20 bases between. The CDR3 loop spans 15 amino acids. The germline CDR1 and CDR2 sequences are SNHLY and FYNNEI. In DNA form, the CDR3 reads TGTGCCAGAGCAGGGCAAGGTTTGGTTGAAGAGACCCAGTACTTC. Its protein is CARAGQGLVEETQYF.

This sequence joins TRBV19 and TRBJ1-5, with D uncertain. Germline lookup yields CDR1 LNHDA and CDR2 SQIVND (reference sequence). CDR3 length: 16 amino acids. Trimming took 3 bases from V and 7 from J, leaving 19 bases between them. The CDR3 DNA reads TGTGCCAGTAGTATTCTAATCATTCACTCGGGGCAGCCCCAGCATTTT. This encodes CASSILIIHSGQPQHF.

This chain joins TRBV7-9 and TRBJ1-6, with 9 bases identical to TRBD1. Germline values: CDR1 SEHNR, CDR2 FQNEAQ (reference sequence). There are 15 residues in the CDR3. J gave up 6 bases and V 3 bases, and 3 bases lay outside the gene matches. The CDR3 nucleotides are TGTGCCAGCAGCTTGTTACAGGGGGCTAATTCACCCCTCCACTTT. Translation gives CASSLLQGANSPLHF. The full variable domain, completed using reference TRBV7-9 and TRBJ1-6, is DTGVSQNPRHKITKRGQNVTFRCDPISEHNRLYWYRQTLGQGPEFLTYFQNEAQLEKSRLLSDRFSAERPKGSFSTLEIQRTEQGDSAMYLCASSLLQGANSPLHFGNGTRLTVT.

The chain recombines TRBV3-1 (or the pseudogene TRBV3-2) with TRBJ2-3, with D possibly matching TRBD2 (7 bases). V dropped 1 base and J dropped 2 bases, with 16 bases sitting between them. Germline lookup yields CDR1 LGHDT and CDR2 YNNKEL (reference sequence). The CDR3 consists of 17 residues. The CDR3 nucleotides read TGTGCCAGCAGCCAAGTTCAGGGGCGGGGGTTCACAGATACGCAGTATTTT. This sequence encodes CASSQVQGRGFTDTQYF.